This TCR beta chain was profiled in a study of T cell clones after liver transplantation. Whole-study context: TCRbeta sequencing after a pre-transplant mixed lymphocyte reaction identified graft-donor-reactive clones, later tracked in post-transplant blood. HCV positivity affected three of eight recipients; the rest lacked autoimmune or viral indications. Samples came pre-transplant, pre-randomization before withdrawal, and post-randomization after withdrawal ended. Findings and limits, study-wide: Migration into the graft, not deletion, may explain lost graft donor-reactive T cells.

Note on this clone: Its cognate antigen is unknown.

Profiled with immunoSEQ multiplex PCR; TCRdb holds only in-frame clones, not every one. The sample has nearly 45,000 clones; just over 85% are singletons. V lost 2 bases to trimming and J lost 6 bases, with 9 bases between them. CDR1 SGHTA and CDR2 FQGNSA come from the germline V gene. This CDR3 spans 13 amino acids. The gene calls are TRBV7-2 and TRBJ2-3; the D is unclear. The TCR was taken from a human patient who received a liver transplant. Among the T cells, some may be from the graft donor. The sample consisted of CD4+ T cells from blood, taken 24 months after liver transplant. This chain's CDR3 is CASSLFQADTQYF. CDR3 DNA: TGTGCCAGCAGCTTATTTCAAGCCGATACGCAGTATTTT.